This paragraph reports one T cell receptor beta chain. J was trimmed by 10 bases and V by 1 base; bases with no gene match: 2. This CDR3 region has 13 residues. Germline CDR1 and CDR2: MGHDK and SYGVNS. This specimen belongs to a study of identical twins. TCRdb reprocessed the 5' RACE reads via MiXCR and lists one record per CDR3 protein. The profile shows a few hundred thousand distinct CDR3 sequences, nearly 9.5% of them singletons. The data were also submitted as part of a second study, on yellow fever vaccine responses in identical twins.

The sample was CD8+ T cells sorted from blood. The sequence was obtained from a woman in her late teens or twenties in good health. The chain combines TRBV25-1 with TRBJ2-1; 9 nucleotides agree with TRBD1. The CDR3 nucleotides read TGTGCCAGCAGTGAATGGGGACAGGGCGAGCAGTTCTTC. Its translation: CASSEWGQGEQFF.